This TCR beta chain derives from a study of shared clonotypes between healthy human individuals. The V gene end was trimmed by 3 bases and the J gene end by 2 bases; junction bases not matched to a gene: 10. Per the germline V gene, CDR1 is KGHSH and CDR2 is LQKENI. The length of the CDR3 is 17 residues. Sequencing was performed with immunoSEQ multiplex PCR; in TCRdb, only in-frame clones are kept and a portion is missing. Seen here are 2,500,000 or so clones, 90% to 95% observed once, and the top ten hold more than 0.12%. The gene calls are TRBV18 and TRBJ1-2; 9 positions match TRBD1. The receptor was isolated from a man aged 18 to 29 in good health. Sequences were obtained from naive CD4+ T cells sorted from blood. Subset: CD45RA+ positively selected. CDR3 sequence (DNA): TGTGCCAGCTCACCTCCAACATCGGGACAGGGAAACTATGGCTACACCTTC. Protein sequence: CASSPPTSGQGNYGYTF.